The 9 T cell receptor beta chains given below trace back to one sample, sequenced in a study of vaccination effects on CD4 cells after COVID-19. CD4+ T cell isolation took place after 10 days of culture. BNT162b2 vaccine or mRNA-1273 vaccine was given to participants in two doses. Assay: immunoSEQ multiplex PCR; the TCRdb copy retains only in-frame clones and omits some. The sample contains fewer than 10,000 clones, about 75% of which appear only once. For these TCRs, the target antigens are not known. Here the sequenced sample was CD4+ T cells from PBMCs cultured without peptide, taken after COVID-19 vaccination. All receptors derive from a human donor who received a COVID-19 vaccine.

The V call is TRBV25-1, the J call TRBJ2-2; the D is unclear. There are 14 residues in the CDR3. Germline values: CDR1 MGHDK, CDR2 SYGVNS. Trimming took off 8 bases at V and 1 base at J, with 11 bases between the two ends. CDR3 in amino acids: CASAADLNTGELFF. For the CDR3, the DNA is TGTGCCAGCGCGGCGGACCTGAACACCGGGGAGCTGTTTTTT.

This chain uses TRBV11-3 with TRBJ2-2, with D perhaps matching TRBD1 (6 bases). In germline, CDR1 is SGHNT, CDR2 YENEEA. This CDR3 has 15 residues. V was pared by 6 bases and J by 5 bases, with 16 bases between. The CDR3 nucleotides read TGTGCCAGCAGTCCTGGGCAGGGGCGAACCGGGGAGCTGTTTTTT. Protein product: CASSPGQGRTGELFF.

CDR3 sequence (DNA): TGTGCCACCAGCACAGGGGATCGAGTAGGCGAGCAGTACTTC. It specifies CATSTGDRVGEQYF. This chain connects TRBV15 to TRBJ2-7; a weak D match, TRBD1 (6 bases). V was pared by 4 bases and J by 6 bases, with 16 bases between. The CDR3 sequence is 14 residues long. Germline V gene sequence: CDR1 LNHNV, CDR2 YYDKDF (reference sequence).

V usage is TRBV30 and J usage is TRBJ1-2; the match to TRBD1 covers 9 bases. The germline CDR1 and CDR2 sequences are GTSNPN and SVGIG (reference sequence). V was pared by 7 bases and J by 4 bases, with 4 bases of the junction left unmatched. CDR3 length: 12 amino acids. The CDR3 here is CAFTQGAYGYTF. CDR3 in DNA: TGTGCCTTTACACAGGGGGCCTATGGCTACACCTTC. Full variable domain (missing parts from reference TRBV30 and TRBJ1-2): SQTIHQWPATLVQPVGSPLSLECTVEGTSNPNLYWYRQAAGRGLQLLFYSVGIGQISSEVPQNLSASRPQDRQFILSSKKLLLSDSGFYLCAFTQGAYGYTFGSGTRLTVV.

The chain is built from TRBV4-1 and TRBJ1-2; no clear D. The V gene's germline CDR1 is MGHRA and CDR2 YSYEKL. The V and J ends lost 0 bases and 7 bases respectively, with 18 bases between them. The CDR3 length is 16 residues. CDR3 residues: CASSQERTVRSRGYTF. The CDR3 region has the DNA TGCGCCAGCAGCCAAGAGCGGACCGTCAGAAGTCGTGGCTACACCTTC.

The chain combines TRBV9 with TRBJ1-6; D gene ambiguous. CDR3 length: 13 residues. V dropped 0 bases and J dropped 5 bases, with 3 bases sitting between them. Germline CDR1 reads SGDLS; CDR2 reads YYNGEE. This CDR3 is CASSVGHNSPLHF. The CDR3, as DNA: TGTGCCAGCAGCGTAGGACATAATTCACCCCTCCACTTT.

The chain couples TRBV29-1 to TRBJ1-4; 11 nucleotides agree with TRBD1. V shed 6 bases and J 7 bases; nucleotides not matched to a gene: 7. CDR3 length: 14 residues. Germline V lookup: CDR1 SQVTM, CDR2 ANQGSEA. CDR3 protein: CSVRSGTGGEKLFF. Written as DNA, the CDR3 is TGCAGCGTGAGGAGCGGGACAGGGGGTGAAAAACTGTTTTTT.

V gene TRBV7-8 combines with J gene TRBJ2-2, with 12 nucleotides matching TRBD2. This CDR3 contains 18 residues. J lost 2 bases, V lost 5 bases, and 9 bases had no gene match. Germline CDR1 and CDR2: SGHVS and FQNEAQ. CDR3 DNA sequence: TGTGCCAGCAGCCCAGGGGAACTAGCGGGAGGTAACACCGGGGAGCTGTTTTTT. This gives the protein CASSPGELAGGNTGELFF.

The chain has TRBV27 and TRBJ2-5; 9 bases map to TRBD1. The CDR3 has 15 amino acids. The junction had 11 bases not matched to a gene; V was cut back by 5 bases and J by 7 bases. Per germline, CDR1 MNHEY and CDR2 SMNVEV (reference sequence). In DNA form, the CDR3 reads TGTGCCAGCAGTCCAGGGACAGGGAAGTATGGGACCCAGTACTTC. Protein: CASSPGTGKYGTQYF.